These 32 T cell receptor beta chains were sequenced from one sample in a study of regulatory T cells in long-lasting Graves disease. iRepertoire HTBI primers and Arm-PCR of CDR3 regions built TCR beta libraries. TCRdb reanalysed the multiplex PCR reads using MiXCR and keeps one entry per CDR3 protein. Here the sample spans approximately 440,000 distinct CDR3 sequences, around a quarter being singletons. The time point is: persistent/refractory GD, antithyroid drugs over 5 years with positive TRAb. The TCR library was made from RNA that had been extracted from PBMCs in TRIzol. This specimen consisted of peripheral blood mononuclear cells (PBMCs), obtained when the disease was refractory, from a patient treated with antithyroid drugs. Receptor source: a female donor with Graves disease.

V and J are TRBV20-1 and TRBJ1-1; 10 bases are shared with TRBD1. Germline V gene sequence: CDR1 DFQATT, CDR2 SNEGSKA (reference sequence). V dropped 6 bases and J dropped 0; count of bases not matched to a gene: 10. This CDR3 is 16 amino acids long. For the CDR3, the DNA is TGCAGTGCGGCCGGGACAGGGGACTTCATGAACACTGAAGCTTTCTTT. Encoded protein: CSAAGTGDFMNTEAFF.

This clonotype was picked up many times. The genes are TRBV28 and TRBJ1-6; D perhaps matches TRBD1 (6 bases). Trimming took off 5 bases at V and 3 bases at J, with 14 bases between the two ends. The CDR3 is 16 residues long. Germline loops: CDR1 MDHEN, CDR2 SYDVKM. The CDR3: CASSRDTPRYNSPLHF. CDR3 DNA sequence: TGTGCCAGCAGTAGGGACACCCCTCGCTATAATTCACCCCTCCACTTT.

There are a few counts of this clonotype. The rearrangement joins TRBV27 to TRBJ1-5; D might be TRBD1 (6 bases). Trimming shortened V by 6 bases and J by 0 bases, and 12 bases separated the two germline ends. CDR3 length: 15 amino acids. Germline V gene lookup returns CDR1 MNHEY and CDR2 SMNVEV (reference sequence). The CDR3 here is CASRTDRYSNQPQHF. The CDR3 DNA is TGTGCCAGCAGAACGGACAGATATAGCAATCAGCCCCAGCATTTT.

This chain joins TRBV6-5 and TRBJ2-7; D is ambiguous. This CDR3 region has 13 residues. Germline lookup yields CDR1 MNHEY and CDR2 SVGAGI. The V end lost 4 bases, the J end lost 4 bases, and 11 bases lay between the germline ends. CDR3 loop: CASSFTLGYEQYF. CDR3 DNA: TGTGCCAGCAGTTTCACACTTGGGTACGAGCAGTACTTC.

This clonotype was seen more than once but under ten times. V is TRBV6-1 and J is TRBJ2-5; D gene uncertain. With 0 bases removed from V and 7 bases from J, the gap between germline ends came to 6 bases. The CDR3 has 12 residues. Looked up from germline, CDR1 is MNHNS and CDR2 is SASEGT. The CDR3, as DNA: TGTGCCAGCAGTGAAGCTACCGGGACCCAGTACTTC. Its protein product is CASSEATGTQYF.

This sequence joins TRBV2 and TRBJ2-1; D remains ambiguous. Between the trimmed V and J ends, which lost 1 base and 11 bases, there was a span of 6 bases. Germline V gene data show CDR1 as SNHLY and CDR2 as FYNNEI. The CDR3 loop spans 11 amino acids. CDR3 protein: CASSEGSKQFF. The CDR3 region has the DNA TGTGCCAGCAGTGAAGGATCGAAGCAGTTCTTC.

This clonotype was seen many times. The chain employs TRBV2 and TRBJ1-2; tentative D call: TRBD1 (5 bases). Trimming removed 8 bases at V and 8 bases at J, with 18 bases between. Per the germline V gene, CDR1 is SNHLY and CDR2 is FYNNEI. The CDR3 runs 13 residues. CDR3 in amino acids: CASVVPGLGGYTF. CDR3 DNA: TGTGCCAGCGTAGTGCCGGGGCTGGGGGGCTACACCTTC.

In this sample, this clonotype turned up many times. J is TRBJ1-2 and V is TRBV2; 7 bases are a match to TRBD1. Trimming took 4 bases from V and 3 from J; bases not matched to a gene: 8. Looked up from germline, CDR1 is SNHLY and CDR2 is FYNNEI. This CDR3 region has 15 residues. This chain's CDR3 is CASSAQKGAYYGYTF. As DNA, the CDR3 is TGTGCCAGCAGTGCGCAAAAGGGGGCATACTATGGCTACACCTTC.

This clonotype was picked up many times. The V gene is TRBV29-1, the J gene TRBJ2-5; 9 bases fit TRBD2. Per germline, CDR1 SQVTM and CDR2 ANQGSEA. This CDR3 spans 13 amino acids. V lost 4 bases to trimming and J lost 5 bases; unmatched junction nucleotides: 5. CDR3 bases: TGCAGCGTTGTCAGGGGACTAGCTGAGACCCAGTACTTC. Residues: CSVVRGLAETQYF.

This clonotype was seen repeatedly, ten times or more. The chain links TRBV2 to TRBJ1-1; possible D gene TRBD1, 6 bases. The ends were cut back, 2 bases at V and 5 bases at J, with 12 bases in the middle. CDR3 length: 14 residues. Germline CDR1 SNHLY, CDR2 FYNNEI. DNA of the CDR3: TGTGCCAGCAGTGAAAGACAGGCGGGGACTGAAGCTTTCTTT. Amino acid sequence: CASSERQAGTEAFF.

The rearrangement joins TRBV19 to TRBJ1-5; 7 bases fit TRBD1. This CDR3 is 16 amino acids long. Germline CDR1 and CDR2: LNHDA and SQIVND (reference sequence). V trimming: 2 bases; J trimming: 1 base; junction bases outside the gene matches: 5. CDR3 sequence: CASSIRQGPSNQPQHF. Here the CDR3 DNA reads TGTGCCAGTAGTATAAGACAGGGCCCAAGCAATCAGCCCCAGCATTTT.

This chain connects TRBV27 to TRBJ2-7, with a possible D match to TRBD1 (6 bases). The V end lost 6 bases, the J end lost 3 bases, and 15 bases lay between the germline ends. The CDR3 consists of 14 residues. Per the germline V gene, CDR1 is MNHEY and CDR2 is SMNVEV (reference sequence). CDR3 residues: CASSPPGHGYEQYF. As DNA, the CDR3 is TGTGCCAGCAGCCCCCCGGGACACGGCTACGAGCAGTACTTC.

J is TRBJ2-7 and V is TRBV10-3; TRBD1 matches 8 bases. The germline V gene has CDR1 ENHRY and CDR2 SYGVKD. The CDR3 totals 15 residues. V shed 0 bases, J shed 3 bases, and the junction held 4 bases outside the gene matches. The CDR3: CAISESGTGGYEQYF. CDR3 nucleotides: TGTGCCATCAGTGAGTCGGGAACAGGGGGCTACGAGCAGTACTTC.

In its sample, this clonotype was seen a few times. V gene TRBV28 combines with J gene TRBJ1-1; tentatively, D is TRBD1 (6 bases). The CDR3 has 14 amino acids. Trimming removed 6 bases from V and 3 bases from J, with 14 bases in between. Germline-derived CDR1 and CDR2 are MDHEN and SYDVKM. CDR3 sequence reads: CASSGGGRDTEAFF. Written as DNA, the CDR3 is TGTGCCAGCAGCGGAGGGGGTCGGGACACTGAAGCTTTCTTT.

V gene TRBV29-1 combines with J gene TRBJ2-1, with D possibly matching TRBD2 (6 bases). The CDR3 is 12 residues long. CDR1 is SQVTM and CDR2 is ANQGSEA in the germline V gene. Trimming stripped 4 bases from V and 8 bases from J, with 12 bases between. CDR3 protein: CSVVRGIDEQFF. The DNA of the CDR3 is TGCAGCGTTGTCCGCGGGATCGATGAGCAGTTCTTC.

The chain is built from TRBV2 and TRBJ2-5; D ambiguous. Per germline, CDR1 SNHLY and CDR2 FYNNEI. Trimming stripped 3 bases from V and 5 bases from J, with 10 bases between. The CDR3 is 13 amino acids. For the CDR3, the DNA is TGTGCCAGCAGTGAGGATCGGGTTGAGACCCAGTACTTC. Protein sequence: CASSEDRVETQYF.

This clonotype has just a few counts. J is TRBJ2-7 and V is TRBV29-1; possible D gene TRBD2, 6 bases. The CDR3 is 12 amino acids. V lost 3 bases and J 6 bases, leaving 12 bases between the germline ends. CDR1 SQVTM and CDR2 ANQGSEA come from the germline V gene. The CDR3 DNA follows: TGCAGCGTTGATGAGGGACTTGGCGAGCAGTACTTC. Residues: CSVDEGLGEQYF.

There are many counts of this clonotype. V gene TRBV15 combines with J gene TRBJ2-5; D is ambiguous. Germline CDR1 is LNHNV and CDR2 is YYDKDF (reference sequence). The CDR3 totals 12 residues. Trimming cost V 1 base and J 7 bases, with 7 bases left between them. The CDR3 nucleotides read TGTGCCACCAGCAGAGGCCGTGGGACCCAGTACTTC. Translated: CATSRGRGTQYF.

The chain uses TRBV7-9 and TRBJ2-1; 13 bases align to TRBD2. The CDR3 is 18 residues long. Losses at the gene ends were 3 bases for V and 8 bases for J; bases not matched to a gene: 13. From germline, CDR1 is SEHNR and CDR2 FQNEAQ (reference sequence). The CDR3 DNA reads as TGTGCCAGCAGCTTTATAGGTTCGCCGGGACTAGCGGGATATGAGCAGTTCTTC. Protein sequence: CASSFIGSPGLAGYEQFF.

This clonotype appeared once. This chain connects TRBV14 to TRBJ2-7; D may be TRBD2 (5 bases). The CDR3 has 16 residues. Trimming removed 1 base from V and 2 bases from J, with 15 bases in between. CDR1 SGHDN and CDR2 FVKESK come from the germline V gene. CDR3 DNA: TGTGCCAGCAGCCAAGTTTCGGGAATCGGTCCCTACGAGCAGTACTTC. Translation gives CASSQVSGIGPYEQYF.

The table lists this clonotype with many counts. The CDR3 reads CASKRTGGNYGYTF. Written as DNA, the CDR3 is TGTGCCAGCAAACGGACAGGGGGCAACTATGGCTACACCTTC. The chain joins TRBV2 to TRBJ1-2, with 11 positions matching TRBD1. V lost 7 bases and J lost 2; bases outside the gene matches: 3. This CDR3 has 14 residues. Germline CDR1 and CDR2: SNHLY and FYNNEI.

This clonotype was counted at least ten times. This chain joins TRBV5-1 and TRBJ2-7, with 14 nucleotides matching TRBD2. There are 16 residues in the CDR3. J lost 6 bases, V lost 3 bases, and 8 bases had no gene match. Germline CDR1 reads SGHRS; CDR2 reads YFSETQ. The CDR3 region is CASSSPPGLAGVEQYF. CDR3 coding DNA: TGCGCCAGCAGCTCGCCTCCGGGACTAGCGGGAGTCGAGCAGTACTTC.

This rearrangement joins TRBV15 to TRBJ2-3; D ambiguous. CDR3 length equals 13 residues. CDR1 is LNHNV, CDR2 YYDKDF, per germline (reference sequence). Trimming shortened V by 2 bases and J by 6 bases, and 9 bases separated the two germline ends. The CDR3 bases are TGTGCCACCAGCAGACTGGAAGTGGATACGCAGTATTTT. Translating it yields CATSRLEVDTQYF.

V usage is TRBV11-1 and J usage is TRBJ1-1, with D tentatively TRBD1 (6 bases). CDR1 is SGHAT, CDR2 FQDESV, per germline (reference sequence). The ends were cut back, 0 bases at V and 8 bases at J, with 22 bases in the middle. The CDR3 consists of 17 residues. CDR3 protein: CASSLALMGQIKGEAFF. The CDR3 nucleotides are TGTGCCAGCAGCTTAGCCCTAATGGGACAAATTAAGGGCGAAGCTTTCTTT.

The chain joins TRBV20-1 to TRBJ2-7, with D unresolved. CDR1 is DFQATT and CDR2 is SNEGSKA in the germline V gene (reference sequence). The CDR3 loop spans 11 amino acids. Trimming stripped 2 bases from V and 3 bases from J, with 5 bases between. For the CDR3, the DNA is TGCAGTGCTAGATTGGGCTACGAGCAGTACTTC. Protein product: CSARLGYEQYF.

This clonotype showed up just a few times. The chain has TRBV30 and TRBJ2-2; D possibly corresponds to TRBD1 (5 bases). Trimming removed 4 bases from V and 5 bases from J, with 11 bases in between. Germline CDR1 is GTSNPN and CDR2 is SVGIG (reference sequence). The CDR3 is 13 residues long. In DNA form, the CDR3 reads TGTGCCTGGAAAGGGTCAGGGACCGGGGAGCTGTTTTTT. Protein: CAWKGSGTGELFF.

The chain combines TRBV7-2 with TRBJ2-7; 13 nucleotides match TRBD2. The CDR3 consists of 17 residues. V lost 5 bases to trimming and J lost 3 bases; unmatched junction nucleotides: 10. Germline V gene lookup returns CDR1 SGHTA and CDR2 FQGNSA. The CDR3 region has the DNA TGTGCCAGCAGCCTCCCGGGACTAGCGGGGCCGGACTACGAGCAGTACTTC. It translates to CASSLPGLAGPDYEQYF.

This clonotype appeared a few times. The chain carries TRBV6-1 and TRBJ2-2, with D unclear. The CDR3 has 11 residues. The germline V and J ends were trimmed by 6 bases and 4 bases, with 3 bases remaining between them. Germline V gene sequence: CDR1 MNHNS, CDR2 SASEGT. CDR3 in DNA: TGTGCCAGCAGGTTCACCGGGGAGCTGTTTTTT. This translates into CASRFTGELFF.

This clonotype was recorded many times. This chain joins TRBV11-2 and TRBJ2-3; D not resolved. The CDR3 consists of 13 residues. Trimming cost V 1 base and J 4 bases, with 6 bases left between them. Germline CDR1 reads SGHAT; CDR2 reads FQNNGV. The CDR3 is CASSLASADTQYF. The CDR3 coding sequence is TGTGCCAGCAGCTTAGCTTCTGCAGATACGCAGTATTTT.

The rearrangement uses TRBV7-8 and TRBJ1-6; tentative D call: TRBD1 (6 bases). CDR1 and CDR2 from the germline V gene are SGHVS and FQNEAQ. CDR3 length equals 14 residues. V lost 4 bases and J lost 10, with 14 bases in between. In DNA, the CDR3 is TGTGCCAGCAGCTCACAGGGCGGGCAGTCACCCCTCCACTTT. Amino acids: CASSSQGGQSPLHF.

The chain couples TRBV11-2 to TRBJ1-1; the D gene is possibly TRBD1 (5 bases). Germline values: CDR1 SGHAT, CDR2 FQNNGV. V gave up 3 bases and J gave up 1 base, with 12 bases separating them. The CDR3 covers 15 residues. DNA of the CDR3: TGTGCCAGCAGCTTTTGGCAGGGTAAGAACACTGAAGCTTTCTTT. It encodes CASSFWQGKNTEAFF. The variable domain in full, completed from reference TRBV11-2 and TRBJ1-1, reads EAGVAQSPRYKIIEKRQSVAFWCNPISGHATLYWYQQILGQGPKLLIQFQNNGVVDDSQLPKDRFSAERLKGVDSTLKIQPAKLEDSAVYLCASSFWQGKNTEAFFGQGTRLTVV.

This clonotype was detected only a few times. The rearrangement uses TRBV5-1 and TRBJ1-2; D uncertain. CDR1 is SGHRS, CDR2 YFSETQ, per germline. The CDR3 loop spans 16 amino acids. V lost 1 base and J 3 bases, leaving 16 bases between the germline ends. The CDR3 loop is CASSLNRPTGDYGYTF. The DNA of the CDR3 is TGCGCCAGCAGCTTGAATAGGCCCACCGGCGACTATGGCTACACCTTC.